This T cell receptor (beta chain) was sequenced for a study of T cells in tumors after PD-1 blockade. Sequenced by immunoSEQ multiplex PCR; TCRdb stores in-frame clones only, minus some. This table holds roughly 50,000 clones, 81% found once. The CDR3 runs 12 residues. The ends were cut back, 3 bases at V and 3 bases at J, with 5 bases in the middle. CDR1 and CDR2 (germline): LGHDT, YNNKEL (reference sequence). The receptor was isolated from a human donor with basal cell carcinoma. The rearrangement links TRBV3-1 (or the pseudogene TRBV3-2) to TRBJ1-2; no clear D gene. The specimen comprised PBMCs, sampled before anti-PD-1 treatment. CDR3: CASSQGDYGYTF. CDR3 bases: TGTGCCAGCAGCCAGGGAGACTATGGCTACACCTTC.